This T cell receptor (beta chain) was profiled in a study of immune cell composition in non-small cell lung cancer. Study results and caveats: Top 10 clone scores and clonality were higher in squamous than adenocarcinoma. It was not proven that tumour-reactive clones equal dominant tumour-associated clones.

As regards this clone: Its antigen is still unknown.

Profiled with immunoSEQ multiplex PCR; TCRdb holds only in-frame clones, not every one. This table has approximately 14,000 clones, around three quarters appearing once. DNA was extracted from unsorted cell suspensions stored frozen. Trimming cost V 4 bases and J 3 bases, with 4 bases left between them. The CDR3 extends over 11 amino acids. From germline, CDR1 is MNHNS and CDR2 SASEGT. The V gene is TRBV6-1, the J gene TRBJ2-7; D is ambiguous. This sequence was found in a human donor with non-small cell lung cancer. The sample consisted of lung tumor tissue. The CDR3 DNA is TGTGCCAGCAGTGCCTACTACGAGCAGTACTTC. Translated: CASSAYYEQYF.